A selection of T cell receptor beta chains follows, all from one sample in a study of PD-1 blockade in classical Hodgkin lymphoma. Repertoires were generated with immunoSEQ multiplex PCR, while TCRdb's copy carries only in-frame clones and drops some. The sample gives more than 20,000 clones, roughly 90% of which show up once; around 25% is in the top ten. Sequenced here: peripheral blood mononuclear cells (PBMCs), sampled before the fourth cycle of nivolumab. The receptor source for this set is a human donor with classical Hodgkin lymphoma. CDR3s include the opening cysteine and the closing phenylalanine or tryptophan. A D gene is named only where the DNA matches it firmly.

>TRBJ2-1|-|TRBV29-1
CSVTPHGGIYEQFF
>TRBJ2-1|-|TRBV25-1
CASSQRANEQFF
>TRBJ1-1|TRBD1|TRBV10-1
CASTRQGMNTEAFF
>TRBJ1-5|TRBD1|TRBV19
CASRFRGPSNQPQHF
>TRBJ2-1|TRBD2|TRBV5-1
CASSPQLAGMYNEQFF
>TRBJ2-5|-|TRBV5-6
CASSSSGQGPQVETQYF
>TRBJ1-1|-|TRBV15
CATSRGGNTEAFF
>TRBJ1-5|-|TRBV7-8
CASSPTAVDEPQHF
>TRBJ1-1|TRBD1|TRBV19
CASKVGTAMNTEAFF
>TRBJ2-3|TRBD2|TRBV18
CASSPGLAGGMDTQYF
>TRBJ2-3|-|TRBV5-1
CASSLDQGRADTQYF
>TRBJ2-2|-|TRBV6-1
CASSSGITGELFF
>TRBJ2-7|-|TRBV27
CASSLRPQAAYEQYF
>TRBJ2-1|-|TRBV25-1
CASGPQGEQFF
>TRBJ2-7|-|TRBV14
CASSQDYAVWGQDEQYF
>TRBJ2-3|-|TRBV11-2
CASSSDSTDTQYF
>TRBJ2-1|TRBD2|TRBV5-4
CASSRGTSGNEQFF
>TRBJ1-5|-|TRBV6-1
CASSATGYWGQPQHF
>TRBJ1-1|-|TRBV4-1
CASSQAYGVEAFF
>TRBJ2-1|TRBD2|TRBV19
CASSKGLAGVDNEQFF
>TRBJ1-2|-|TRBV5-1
CASSLARQGYTF
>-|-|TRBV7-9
CASSNQRQVSYEQYF
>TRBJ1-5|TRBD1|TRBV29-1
CSVEVQGAGQPQHF
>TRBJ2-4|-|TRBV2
CASLPTGPAKNIQYF
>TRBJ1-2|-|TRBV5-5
CASSVEYRVGGYTF
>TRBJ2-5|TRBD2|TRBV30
CAYGGCGETQYF
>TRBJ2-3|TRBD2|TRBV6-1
CASTPLAGRADTQYF
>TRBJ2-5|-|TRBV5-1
CASSLGGQETQYF
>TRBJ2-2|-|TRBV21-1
CASSKDVEELAGAGELFF
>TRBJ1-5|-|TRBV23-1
CASTPTGSNQPQHF
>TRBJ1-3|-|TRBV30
CAWRRQGTGNTIYF
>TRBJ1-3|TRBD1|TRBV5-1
CASSLGQGLNTIYF
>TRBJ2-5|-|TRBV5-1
CASSLDSQETQYF
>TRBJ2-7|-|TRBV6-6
CASSYSDHGYEQYF
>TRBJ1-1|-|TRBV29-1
CSVEDPPEAFF
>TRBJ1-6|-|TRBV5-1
CASSVGPDSHNSPLHF
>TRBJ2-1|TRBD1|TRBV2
CASSLRTGGFEQFF
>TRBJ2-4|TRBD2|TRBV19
CASRLTSGTKNIQYF
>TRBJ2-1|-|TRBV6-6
CASRTIVGSYNEQFF